The 24 T cell receptor beta chains given below trace back to one sample, sequenced in a study of T cell responses to AZD1222 COVID-19 vaccine. TCRdb's table, derived via immunoSEQ multiplex PCR, lists solely in-frame clones and lacks some. Of about 77,000 clones listed, 80% to 95% were seen once; the top ten hold approximately 4.5%. The starting material was peripheral blood, obtained 28 days after the second AZD1222 dose. These receptors were collected from an adult who received the AZD1222 COVID-19 vaccine.

This clone was counted only a few times. CDR3 region: CASTSGTGSPYEQYF. CDR3 nucleotides: TGTGCCAGTACGTCCGGGACAGGGAGCCCCTACGAGCAGTACTTC. The chain uses TRBV19 and TRBJ2-7, with 9 bases fitting TRBD1. J gave up 2 bases and V 7 bases, and 9 bases lay outside the gene matches. Germline lookup yields CDR1 LNHDA and CDR2 SQIVND (reference sequence). CDR3 length: 15 residues.

The chain recombines TRBV11-2 with TRBJ2-7; 7 positions agree with TRBD2. The CDR3 extends over 14 amino acids. The V and J ends lost 1 base and 2 bases, in that order; junction bases with no gene match: 2. Germline values: CDR1 SGHAT, CDR2 FQNNGV. The CDR3 loop reads CASSLVGLAYEQYF. CDR3 bases: TGTGCCAGCAGCTTAGTTGGACTAGCCTACGAGCAGTACTTC.

The V gene is TRBV2, the J gene TRBJ1-5; D is ambiguous. In germline, CDR1 is SNHLY, CDR2 FYNNEI. This CDR3 spans 12 amino acids. V lost 1 base and J lost 5, with 3 bases in between. The CDR3 is CASSEEHQPQHF. CDR3 DNA: TGTGCCAGCAGTGAAGAGCATCAGCCCCAGCATTTT.

J is TRBJ2-1 and V is TRBV3-1 (or the pseudogene TRBV3-2); 10 bases align to TRBD1. Looked up from germline, CDR1 is LGHDT and CDR2 is YNNKEL (reference sequence). With 4 bases clipped from V and 5 bases from J, the junction kept 8 bases outside the gene matches. The CDR3 is 16 amino acids. The CDR3 DNA sequence: TGTGCCAGCAGCCCAACCGGGACAGGGGTTCACAATGAGCAGTTCTTC. Amino acids: CASSPTGTGVHNEQFF.

This clone has only one observation. V usage is TRBV5-1 and J usage is TRBJ2-2; tentatively, D is TRBD1 (5 bases). Trimming cost V 4 bases and J 2 bases, with 12 bases left between them. The CDR3 has 15 residues. Germline V lookup: CDR1 SGHRS, CDR2 YFSETQ. The chain's CDR3 is CASSEVRGNTGELFF. CDR3 coding DNA: TGCGCCAGCAGCGAGGTTAGGGGTAACACCGGGGAGCTGTTTTTT.

This chain links TRBV7-9 with TRBJ2-3, with D uncertain. The V gene lost 6 bases and the J gene lost 8 bases, with 21 bases spanning the gap. Germline loops: CDR1 SEHNR, CDR2 FQNEAQ (reference sequence). There are 15 residues in the CDR3. The CDR3 loop is CASRLDSTEPLTQYF. CDR3 nucleotide sequence: TGTGCCAGCAGACTCGACTCCACCGAACCCCTTACGCAGTATTTT.

The gene calls are TRBV19 and TRBJ2-1; possible D gene TRBD2, 6 bases. V was clipped by 6 bases and J by 1 base, with 7 bases between them. Germline-derived CDR1 and CDR2 are LNHDA and SQIVND (reference sequence). The CDR3 runs to 13 residues. The CDR3 DNA sequence: TGTGCCAGTAGGGCGGGATCCTACAATGAGCAGTTCTTC. As protein: CASRAGSYNEQFF. The full variable domain, rest sourced from reference TRBV19 and TRBJ2-1, is DGGITQSPKYLFRKEGQNVTLSCEQNLNHDAMYWYRQDPGQGLRLIYYSQIVNDFQKGDIAEGYSVSREKKESFPLTVTSAQKNPTAFYLCASRAGSYNEQFFGPGTRLTVL.

The V gene is TRBV7-8, the J gene TRBJ2-5, with no clear D. V was cut by 3 bases and J by 2 bases, with 7 bases left in between. Germline values: CDR1 SGHVS, CDR2 FQNEAQ. This CDR3 has 13 residues. CDR3 protein: CASSLRMQETQYF. Written as DNA, the CDR3 is TGTGCCAGCAGCTTGAGGATGCAAGAGACCCAGTACTTC.

The chain uses TRBV30 and TRBJ1-2; no clear D. Per the germline V gene, CDR1 is GTSNPN and CDR2 is SVGIG (reference sequence). V lost 0 bases and J lost 2, with 16 bases in between. The CDR3 has 16 residues. Here the CDR3 DNA reads TGTGCCTGGAGTGTACTCCGGACCCCGGCCAACTATGGCTACACCTTC. As protein: CAWSVLRTPANYGYTF.

V and J are TRBV5-5 and TRBJ2-7; the D is unclear. Germline values: CDR1 SGHKS, CDR2 YYEKEE (reference sequence). The CDR3 consists of 13 residues. V was pared by 3 bases and J by 5 bases, with 12 bases between. The CDR3 DNA follows: TGTGCCAGCAGCTCCGGCCCAGGCCACGAGCAGTACTTC. Amino acids: CASSSGPGHEQYF. The entire variable domain, with the rest obtained from reference TRBV5-5 and TRBJ2-7, is as follows: DAGVTQSPTHLIKTRGQQVTLRCSPISGHKSVSWYQQVLGQGPQFIFQYYEKEERGRGNFPDRFSARQFPNYSSELNVNALLLGDSALYLCASSSGPGHEQYFGPGTRLTVT.

The CDR3 DNA follows: TGTGCCAGCTCACCTGGATCCGGGACGGCCATTAACTATGGCTACACCTTC. Translated: CASSPGSGTAINYGYTF. The chain carries TRBV18 and TRBJ1-2; D may be TRBD1 (5 bases). The CDR3 is 17 residues long. The ends were cut back, 3 bases at V and 1 base at J, with 18 bases in the middle. Germline V gives CDR1 KGHSH, CDR2 LQKENI.

The chain has TRBV3-1 (or the pseudogene TRBV3-2) and TRBJ1-2; 8 nucleotides line up with TRBD1. Trimming removed 0 bases from V and 3 bases from J; junction bases left unmatched: 9. Germline V gives CDR1 LGHDT, CDR2 YNNKEL (reference sequence). The CDR3 covers 17 residues. The CDR3 region has the DNA TGTGCCAGCAGCCAAGATCGGCCAGGGGGCGTCCACTATGGCTACACCTTC. It codes for CASSQDRPGGVHYGYTF.

The V and J genes are TRBV5-1 and TRBJ1-2; possibly TRBD1 for D (5 bases). The CDR3 runs 15 residues. Germline CDR1 reads SGHRS; CDR2 reads YFSETQ. The ends were cut back, 0 bases at V and 8 bases at J, with 17 bases in the middle. CDR3 nucleotides: TGCGCCAGCAGCTTGGAGCCAGGGTCCGTTCGGGGCTACACCTTC. Amino acids: CASSLEPGSVRGYTF.

This clone was seen just once. The gene calls are TRBV6-6 and TRBJ1-5; no firm D call. Trimming took 5 bases from V and 0 from J, leaving 17 bases between them. CDR1 MNHNY and CDR2 SVGAGI come from the germline V gene (reference sequence). The CDR3 contains 17 residues. DNA of the CDR3: TGTGCCAGCAGTCAGAGGTCCGGGTATTATAGCAATCAGCCCCAGCATTTT. Translation gives CASSQRSGYYSNQPQHF.

To note about this clone: Compared with germline, one end of the junction differs, possibly owing to a read error. The V call is TRBV3-1 (or the pseudogene TRBV3-2), the J call TRBJ2-2; 9 positions match TRBD1. Germline-derived CDR1 and CDR2 are LGHDT and YNNKEL (reference sequence). The CDR3 sequence is 17 residues long. The CDR3 is CAGSHPDRGAGTGELFF. As DNA, the CDR3 is TGTGCCGGCAGCCACCCGGACAGGGGCGCGGGCACCGGGGAGCTGTTTTTT.

V usage is TRBV10-1 and J usage is TRBJ2-1; TRBD2 matches at 8 bases. With V trimmed by 0 bases and J by 10 bases, 5 bases remained unmatched. Germline CDR1 and CDR2: WNHNN and SYGVQD (reference sequence). The CDR3 contains 14 residues. CDR3 DNA: TGCGCCAGCAGTGAGTCGGGCCTAGCGGGCGAGCAGTTCTTC. Amino acids: CASSESGLAGEQFF.

V and J are TRBV14 and TRBJ2-3, with TRBD2 matching 8 bases. CDR3 length: 16 amino acids. Looked up from germline, CDR1 is SGHDN and CDR2 is FVKESK. V lost 1 base to trimming and J lost 4 bases; unmatched junction nucleotides: 7. The chain's CDR3 is CASSQGYSGNADTQYF. The CDR3 DNA follows: TGTGCCAGCAGCCAAGGGTATAGCGGGAACGCAGATACGCAGTATTTT.

The J gene is TRBJ1-5, the V gene TRBV19; D remains ambiguous. The CDR3 contains 15 residues. The V gene's germline CDR1 is LNHDA and CDR2 SQIVND (reference sequence). V lost 1 base, J lost 4 bases, and 11 bases lay in between. CDR3 sequence reads: CASSIGAVPNQPQHF. In nucleotides, the CDR3 is TGTGCCAGTAGTATAGGGGCAGTTCCAAATCAGCCCCAGCATTTT.

The chain combines TRBV4-1 with TRBJ2-7; no reliable D call. Trimming pared 1 base from V and 0 bases from J, leaving 10 bases between. The CDR3 length is 15 residues. Germline CDR1 and CDR2: MGHRA and YSYEKL. The CDR3 DNA follows: TGCGCCAGCAGCCAAGTTCGAGCCGCCTCCTACGAGCAGTACTTC. Residues: CASSQVRAASYEQYF.

The J gene is TRBJ1-1, the V gene TRBV7-2; 9 bases are shared with TRBD1. The germline CDR1 and CDR2 sequences are SGHTA and FQGNSA. The CDR3 is 16 residues long. Trimming at V came to 5 bases and at J to 5 bases, leaving 12 bases not matched to a gene. The CDR3 nucleotides read TGTGCCAGCAGCGTAAGTACAGGGGGCGCGAGGACTGAAGCTTTCTTT. Translating gives CASSVSTGGARTEAFF.

The genes are TRBV6-6 and TRBJ1-3, with a tentative D call TRBD1 (5 bases). V lost 10 bases to trimming and J lost 2 bases, with 18 bases between them. Germline V lookup: CDR1 MNHNY, CDR2 SVGAGI (reference sequence). The CDR3 consists of 15 residues. CDR3 in DNA: TGTGCCACCGTGGGGGGTTTTGGGCCTGGAAACACCATATATTTT. Translated, it gives CATVGGFGPGNTIYF.

The rearrangement uses TRBV5-6 and TRBJ2-6; D ambiguous. This CDR3 has 16 amino acids. CDR1 is SGHDT, CDR2 YYEEEE, per germline. The V and J ends lost 2 bases and 3 bases respectively, with 12 bases between them. CDR3 sequence (DNA): TGTGCCAGCAGCTTTTTGAGTGTGAGTGGGGCCAACGTCCTGACTTTC. Its translation: CASSFLSVSGANVLTF. The complete variable domain, with remaining parts taken from reference TRBV5-6 and TRBJ2-6, reads DAGVTQSPTHLIKTRGQQVTLRCSPKSGHDTVSWYQQALGQGPQFIFQYYEEEERQRGNFPDRFSGHQFPNYSSELNVNALLLGDSALYLCASSFLSVSGANVLTFGAGSRLTVL.

The chain combines TRBV21-1 with TRBJ2-5; no check of the table's D call, TRBD1, against the DNA was made. TRBV21-1 is a pseudogene segment. The CDR3 is 17 amino acids. The CDR3 spells CASSKAWDKPGQETQYF. CDR3 DNA: TGTGCCAGCAGCAAAGCCTGGGACAAGCCCGGCCAAGAGACCCAGTACTTC.

V is TRBV23-1 and J is TRBJ2-3; TRBD2 might be the D (5 bases). TRBV23-1 qualifies as an ORF whose function is uncertain. There are 14 residues in the CDR3. V lost 0 bases to trimming and J lost 2 bases, with 6 bases between them. The CDR3, as DNA: TGCGCCAGCAGTCAATCGGGAGCCACAGATACGCAGTATTTT. This translates into CASSQSGATDTQYF.